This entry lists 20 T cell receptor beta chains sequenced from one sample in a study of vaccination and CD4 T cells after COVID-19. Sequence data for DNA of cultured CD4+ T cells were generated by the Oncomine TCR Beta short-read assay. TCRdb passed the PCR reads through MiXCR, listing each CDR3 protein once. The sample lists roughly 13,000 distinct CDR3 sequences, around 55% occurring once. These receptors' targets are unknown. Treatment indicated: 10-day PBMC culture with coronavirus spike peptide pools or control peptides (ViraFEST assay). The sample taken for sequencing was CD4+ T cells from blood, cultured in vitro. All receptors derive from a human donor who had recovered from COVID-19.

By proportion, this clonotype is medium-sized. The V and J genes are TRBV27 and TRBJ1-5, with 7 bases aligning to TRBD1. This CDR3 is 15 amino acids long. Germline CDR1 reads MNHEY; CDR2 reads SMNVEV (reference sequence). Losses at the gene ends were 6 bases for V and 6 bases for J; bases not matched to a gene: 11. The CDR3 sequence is CASRKEGASVQPQHF. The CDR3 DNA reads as TGTGCCAGCAGAAAAGAGGGGGCAAGTGTTCAGCCCCAGCATTTT.

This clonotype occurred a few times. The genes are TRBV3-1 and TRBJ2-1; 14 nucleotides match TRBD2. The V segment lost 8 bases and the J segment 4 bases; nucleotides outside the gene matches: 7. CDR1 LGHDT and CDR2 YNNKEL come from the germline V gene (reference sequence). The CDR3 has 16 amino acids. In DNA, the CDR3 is TGTGCCAGCGGACTAGCGGGAGGATCAATTTACAATGAGCAGTTCTTC. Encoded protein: CASGLAGGSIYNEQFF.

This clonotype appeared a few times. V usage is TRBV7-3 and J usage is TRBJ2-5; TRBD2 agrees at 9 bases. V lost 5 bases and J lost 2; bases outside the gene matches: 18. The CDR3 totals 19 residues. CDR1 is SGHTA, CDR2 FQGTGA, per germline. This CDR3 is CASSPGRGGRASGQETQYF. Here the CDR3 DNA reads TGTGCCAGCAGCCCCGGGAGGGGCGGGAGGGCCTCAGGGCAAGAGACCCAGTACTTC. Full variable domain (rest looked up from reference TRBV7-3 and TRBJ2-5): GAGVSQTPSNKVTEKGKYVELRCDPISGHTALYWYRQSLGQGPEFLIYFQGTGAADDSGLPNDRFFAVRPEGSVSTLKIQRTERGDSAVYLCASSPGRGGRASGQETQYFGPGTRLLVL.

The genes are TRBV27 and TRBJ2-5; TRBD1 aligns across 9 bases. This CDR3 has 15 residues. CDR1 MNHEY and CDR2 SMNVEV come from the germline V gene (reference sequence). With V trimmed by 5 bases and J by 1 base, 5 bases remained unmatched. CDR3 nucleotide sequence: TGTGCCAGCAGTCCAACGGACAGGGGCCAAGAGACCCAGTACTTC. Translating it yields CASSPTDRGQETQYF.

The DNA of the CDR3 is TGTGCCAGCAGCAAAGAAAGTCTAGAGACCCCGCCGTACCAAGAGACCCAGTACTTC. This codes for CASSKESLETPPYQETQYF. This chain uses TRBV21-1 with TRBJ2-5; the DNA was not used to check the table's D call, TRBD2. TRBV21-1 is described as a pseudogene. The CDR3 is 19 residues long.

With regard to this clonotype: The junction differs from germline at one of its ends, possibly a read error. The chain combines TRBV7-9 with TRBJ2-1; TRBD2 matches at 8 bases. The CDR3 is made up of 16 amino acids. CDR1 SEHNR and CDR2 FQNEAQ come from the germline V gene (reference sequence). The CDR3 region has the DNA TGTGTCAGCACCAACCGGACTAGCCTAAGGATAAATGAGCAGTTCTTC. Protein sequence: CVSTNRTSLRINEQFF.

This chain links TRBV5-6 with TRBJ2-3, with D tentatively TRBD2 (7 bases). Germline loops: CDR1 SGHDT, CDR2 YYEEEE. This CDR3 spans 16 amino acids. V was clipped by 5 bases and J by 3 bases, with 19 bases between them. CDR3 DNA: TGTGCCAGCAGTCCGCGGGCGGGGGCTTTGACAGATACGCAGTATTTT. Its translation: CASSPRAGALTDTQYF.

CDR3 nucleotides: TGTGCCAGCAGTGGGGGGTTTTCCTACAATGAGCAGTTCTTC. Translation gives CASSGGFSYNEQFF. V gene TRBV2 combines with J gene TRBJ2-1; D is possibly TRBD1 or TRBD2 (5 bases each). Germline loops: CDR1 SNHLY, CDR2 FYNNEI. This CDR3 contains 14 residues. V was cut by 4 bases and J by 1 base, with 8 bases left in between. Full variable domain (rest looked up from reference TRBV2 and TRBJ2-1): EPEVTQTPSHQVTQMGQEVILRCVPISNHLYFYWYRQILGQKVEFLVSFYNNEISEKSEIFDDQFSVERPDGSNFTLKIRSTKLEDSAMYFCASSGGFSYNEQFFGPGTRLTVL.

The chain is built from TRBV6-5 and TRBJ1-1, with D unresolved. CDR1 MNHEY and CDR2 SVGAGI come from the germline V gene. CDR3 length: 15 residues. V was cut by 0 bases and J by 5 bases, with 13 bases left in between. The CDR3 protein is CASSYSYLAATEAFF. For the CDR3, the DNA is TGTGCCAGCAGTTACTCGTATCTCGCTGCAACTGAAGCTTTCTTT.

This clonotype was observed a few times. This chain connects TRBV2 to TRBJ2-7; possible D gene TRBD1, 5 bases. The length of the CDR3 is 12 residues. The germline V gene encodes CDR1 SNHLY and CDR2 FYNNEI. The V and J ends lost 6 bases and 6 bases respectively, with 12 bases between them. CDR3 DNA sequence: TGTGCCAGCAGGCCGGACATTACCGAGCAGTACTTC. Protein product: CASRPDITEQYF.

This CDR3 reads CASSLGRGYTDTQYF. CDR3 sequence (DNA): TGTGCCAGCAGCTTAGGGCGGGGGTACACAGATACGCAGTATTTT. This chain joins TRBV7-9 and TRBJ2-3, with 7 bases identical to TRBD2. Germline trimming cut 1 base from V and 2 bases from J; bases unmatched to any gene: 3. The CDR3 consists of 15 residues. CDR1 is SEHNR, CDR2 FQNEAQ, per germline (reference sequence). Based on the CDR3 plus reference TRBV7-9 and TRBJ2-3, the full variable domain is DTGVSQNPRHKITKRGQNVTFRCDPISEHNRLYWYRQTLGQGPEFLTYFQNEAQLEKSRLLSDRFSAERPKGSFSTLEIQRTEQGDSAMYLCASSLGRGYTDTQYFGPGTRLTVL.

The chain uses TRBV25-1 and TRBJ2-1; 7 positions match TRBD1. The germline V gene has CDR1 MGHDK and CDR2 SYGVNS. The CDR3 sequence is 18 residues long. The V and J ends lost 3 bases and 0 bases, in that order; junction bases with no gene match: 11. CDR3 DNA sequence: TGTGCCAGCAGTGATCCCCCGGACAGGACCCACTCCTACAATGAGCAGTTCTTC. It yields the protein CASSDPPDRTHSYNEQFF.

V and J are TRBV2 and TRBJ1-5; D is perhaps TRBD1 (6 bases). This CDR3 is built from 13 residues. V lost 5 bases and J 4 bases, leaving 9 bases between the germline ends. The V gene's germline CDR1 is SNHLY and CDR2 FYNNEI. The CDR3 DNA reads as TGTGCCAGCAGTCGGGACACTAATCAGCCCCAGCATTTT. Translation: CASSRDTNQPQHF.

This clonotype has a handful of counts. DNA for the CDR3: TGCAGTGCGAGAACCGGGACAGGAGGGACTGAAGCTTTCTTT. This encodes CSARTGTGGTEAFF. V is TRBV20-1 and J is TRBJ1-1; 8 nucleotides match TRBD1. The CDR3 is made up of 14 amino acids. CDR1 is DFQATT and CDR2 is SNEGSKA in the germline V gene (reference sequence). V gave up 6 bases and J gave up 5 bases; unmatched junction bases: 11.

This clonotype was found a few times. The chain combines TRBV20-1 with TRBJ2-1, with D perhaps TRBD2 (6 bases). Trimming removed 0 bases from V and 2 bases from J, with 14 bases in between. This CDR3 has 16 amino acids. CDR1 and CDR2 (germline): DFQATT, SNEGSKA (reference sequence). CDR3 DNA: TGCAGTGCTAGAGATCCAGAGGGAGGAGCCTACAATGAGCAGTTCTTC. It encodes CSARDPEGGAYNEQFF.

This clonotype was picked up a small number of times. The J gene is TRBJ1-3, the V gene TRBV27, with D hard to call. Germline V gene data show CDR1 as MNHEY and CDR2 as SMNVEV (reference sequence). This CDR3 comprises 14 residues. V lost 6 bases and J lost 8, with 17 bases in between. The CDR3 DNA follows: TGTGCCAGCAGACCACGGCCCTGGGCGGACACCATATATTTT. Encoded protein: CASRPRPWADTIYF.

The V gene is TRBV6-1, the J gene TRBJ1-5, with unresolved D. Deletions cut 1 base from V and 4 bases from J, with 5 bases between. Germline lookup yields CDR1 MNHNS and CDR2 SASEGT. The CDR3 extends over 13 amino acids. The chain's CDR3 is CASSEVGNQPQHF. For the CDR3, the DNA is TGTGCCAGCAGTGAAGTCGGTAATCAGCCCCAGCATTTT.

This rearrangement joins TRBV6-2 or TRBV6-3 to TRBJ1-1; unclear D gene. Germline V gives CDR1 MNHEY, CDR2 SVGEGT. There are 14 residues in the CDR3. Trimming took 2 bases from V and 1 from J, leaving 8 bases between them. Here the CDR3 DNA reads TGTGCCAGCAGTTACCGGGTAGGGAACACTGAAGCTTTCTTT. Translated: CASSYRVGNTEAFF.

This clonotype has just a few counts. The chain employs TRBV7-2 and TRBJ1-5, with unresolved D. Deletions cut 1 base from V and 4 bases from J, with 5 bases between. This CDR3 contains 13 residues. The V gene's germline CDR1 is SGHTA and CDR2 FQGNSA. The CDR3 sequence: CASSLDFNQPQHF. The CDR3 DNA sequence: TGTGCCAGCAGCTTAGACTTTAATCAGCCCCAGCATTTT.

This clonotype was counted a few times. The CDR3 sequence: CATSRGGGINTGELFF. CDR3 coding DNA: TGTGCCACCAGCCGCGGCGGGGGGATCAACACCGGGGAGCTGTTTTTT. J is TRBJ2-2 and V is TRBV15; 8 nucleotides line up with TRBD2. Per germline, CDR1 LNHNV and CDR2 YYDKDF (reference sequence). CDR3 length equals 16 residues. V gave up 5 bases and J gave up 2 bases; unmatched junction bases: 7.